These 18 T cell receptor beta chains were sequenced from one sample in a study of CD4 T cells in relation to SARS-CoV-2 and coronaviruses (dated by TCRdb to about 2021). The antigens these receptors bind are not known. Receptors were amplified or captured by the immunoSEQ multiplex PCR assay. Here the immuneACCESS table is served through TCRdb, limited to in-frame sequences with V and J called. Missing clones are a known gap in these copies; in checked studies unresolved V genes cover under half, and the rest lacks a known reason. Counted in this sample were about 40,000 clones; roughly 83% of them appeared once. 6.6% of the sample rests with the top ten. The sequencing input was naive CD4+ T cells from PBMCs, cultured in vitro. The cell subset or site tag for this specimen amounts to: naive CD4+ T cells isolated by negative enrichment. The receptors shown here come from an adult with COVID-19.

The chain has TRBV27 and TRBJ2-7; 9 nucleotides match TRBD1. The V gene's germline CDR1 is MNHEY and CDR2 SMNVEV (reference sequence). The V segment lost 4 bases and the J segment 2 bases; nucleotides outside the gene matches: 3. CDR3 length equals 14 residues. CDR3 amino acids: CASSSRQGAYEQYF. The DNA of the CDR3 is TGTGCCAGCAGTTCCAGACAGGGGGCCTACGAGCAGTACTTC.

This rearrangement joins TRBV28 to TRBJ2-5; a weak D match, TRBD1 (6 bases). The germline V gene encodes CDR1 MDHEN and CDR2 SYDVKM. V shed 3 bases and J shed 3 bases, with 20 bases lying between them. The length of the CDR3 is 17 residues. The CDR3, as DNA: TGTGCCAGCAGTTTCATGAAGGGACGACAGGTCAAAGAGACCCAGTACTTC. Translation gives CASSFMKGRQVKETQYF.

The chain combines TRBV24-1 with TRBJ2-3; D is possibly TRBD2 (7 bases). CDR1 and CDR2 from the germline V gene are KGHDR and SFDVKD. Deletions cut 4 bases from V and 1 base from J, with 17 bases between. The CDR3 is 17 residues long. CDR3 bases: TGTGCCACCAGTGACCGGGGGGCAGGACTGGGCACAGATACGCAGTATTTT. It is translated as CATSDRGAGLGTDTQYF.

This clone was seen more than once but under ten times. This chain uses TRBV19 with TRBJ1-5, with 7 nucleotides matching TRBD1. The junction had 4 bases not matched to a gene; V was cut back by 2 bases and J by 3 bases. Germline values: CDR1 LNHDA, CDR2 SQIVND (reference sequence). CDR3 length: 15 amino acids. CDR3 sequence (DNA): TGTGCCAGTAGTATAACCAGGGGGTCCAATCAGCCCCAGCATTTT. Protein sequence: CASSITRGSNQPQHF.

V gene TRBV18 combines with J gene TRBJ2-4, with 9 bases that match TRBD1. The germline V gene encodes CDR1 KGHSH and CDR2 LQKENI. Trimming removed 7 bases from V and 2 bases from J; junction bases left unmatched: 12. There are 17 residues in the CDR3. CDR3 in amino acids: CASFSGQGASTKNIQYF. The DNA for the CDR3 is TGTGCCAGCTTCTCGGGACAGGGCGCGTCGACCAAAAACATTCAGTACTTC.

The V call is TRBV5-6, the J call TRBJ2-7; 10 bases are shared with TRBD1. The CDR3 extends over 14 amino acids. V was clipped by 3 bases and J by 7 bases; unmatched bases: 7. From germline, CDR1 is SGHDT and CDR2 YYEEEE. The chain's CDR3 is CASSWDRGTVEQYF. In DNA, the CDR3 is TGTGCCAGCAGCTGGGACAGGGGAACCGTTGAGCAGTACTTC. The variable domain in full, completed from reference TRBV5-6 and TRBJ2-7, reads DAGVTQSPTHLIKTRGQQVTLRCSPKSGHDTVSWYQQALGQGPQFIFQYYEEEERQRGNFPDRFSGHQFPNYSSELNVNALLLGDSALYLCASSWDRGTVEQYFGPGTRLTVT.

The rearrangement links TRBV28 to TRBJ2-7; 10 nucleotides match TRBD2. The CDR3 length is 15 residues. The trim removed 5 bases at V and 3 bases at J, leaving 7 bases unmatched. The germline CDR1 and CDR2 sequences are MDHEN and SYDVKM. The CDR3 loop reads CASSQTLAGNYEQYF. Here the CDR3 DNA reads TGTGCCAGCAGTCAGACACTAGCGGGAAACTACGAGCAGTACTTC. The variable domain in full, completed from reference TRBV28 and TRBJ2-7, reads DVKVTQSSRYLVKRTGEKVFLECVQDMDHENMFWYRQDPGLGLRLIYFSYDVKMKEKGDIPEGYSVSREKKERFSLILESASTNQTSMYLCASSQTLAGNYEQYFGPGTRLTVT.

This chain joins TRBV12-3 or TRBV12-4 and TRBJ1-1; D ambiguous. CDR3 length equals 13 residues. V lost 3 bases to trimming and J lost 2 bases, with 7 bases between them. Here the CDR3 reads CASSFHRNTEAFF. The CDR3 DNA follows: TGTGCCAGCAGTTTTCACAGAAACACTGAAGCTTTCTTT.

The V and J genes are TRBV9 and TRBJ1-1; D not resolved. From germline, CDR1 is SGDLS and CDR2 YYNGEE. Trimming removed 2 bases at V and 0 bases at J, with 11 bases between. This CDR3 spans 15 amino acids. As DNA, the CDR3 is TGTGCCAGCAGCGTCGGGAGCCGTCTGAACACTGAAGCTTTCTTT. Encoded protein: CASSVGSRLNTEAFF. The full variable domain, with the rest looked up from reference TRBV9 and TRBJ1-1, is DSGVTQTPKHLITATGQRVTLRCSPRSGDLSVYWYQQSLDQGLQFLIQYYNGEERAKGNILERFSAQQFPDLHSELNLSSLELGDSALYFCASSVGSRLNTEAFFGQGTRLTVV.

The rearrangement joins TRBV18 to TRBJ2-7, with 9 bases lining up with TRBD1. From germline, CDR1 is KGHSH and CDR2 LQKENI. The CDR3 totals 14 residues. Trimming removed 4 bases from V and 3 bases from J; junction bases left unmatched: 4. CDR3 in amino acids: CASSRTGGLYEQYF. The CDR3 nucleotides read TGTGCCAGCTCACGTACAGGGGGCCTCTACGAGCAGTACTTC.

V is TRBV6-6 and J is TRBJ2-7; TRBD1 matches at 10 bases. The CDR3 has 15 residues. Germline lookup yields CDR1 MNHNY and CDR2 SVGAGI (reference sequence). Germline trimming cut 2 bases from V and 6 bases from J; bases unmatched to any gene: 7. The DNA of the CDR3 is TGTGCCAGCAGTTACCGGTTAGGGACAGGGGTCGAGCAGTACTTC. Its protein is CASSYRLGTGVEQYF.

V usage is TRBV28 and J usage is TRBJ2-3; 10 bases are a match to TRBD2. This CDR3 comprises 16 residues. The ends lost 2 bases at V and 4 bases at J; junction bases unmatched: 6. CDR1 is MDHEN and CDR2 is SYDVKM in the germline V gene. CDR3 protein: CASSLASGRSSDTQYF. CDR3 sequence (DNA): TGTGCCAGCAGTTTAGCTAGCGGGAGAAGCTCAGATACGCAGTATTTT.

This clone showed up just a few times. Other nucleotide sequences from this sample produce the same CDR3. The chain is built from TRBV7-2 and TRBJ2-7; D call uncertain. The length of the CDR3 is 11 residues. Germline V gene sequence: CDR1 SGHTA, CDR2 FQGNSA. Deletions cut 4 bases from V and 5 bases from J, with 6 bases between. CDR3 sequence reads: CASSSLHEQYF. In DNA form, the CDR3 reads TGTGCCAGCAGCTCCCTCCACGAGCAGTACTTC.

The gene calls are TRBV6-5 and TRBJ1-6, with TRBD1 identical over 11 bases. Germline CDR1 and CDR2: MNHEY and SVGAGI. The trim removed 7 bases at V and 9 bases at J, leaving 5 bases unmatched. This CDR3 is built from 14 residues. The CDR3 DNA follows: TGTGCCAGCAACACCGGGACAGGGGGTTCACCCCTCCACTTT. Residues: CASNTGTGGSPLHF.

This sequence joins TRBV5-6 and TRBJ2-7, with D tentatively TRBD2 (6 bases). Germline CDR1 SGHDT, CDR2 YYEEEE. CDR3 length: 13 residues. V dropped 2 bases and J dropped 3 bases, with 9 bases sitting between them. The CDR3 sequence: CASSFRRGYEQYF. The CDR3 nucleotides read TGTGCCAGCAGCTTCAGGAGGGGCTACGAGCAGTACTTC.

The chain is built from TRBV6-4 and TRBJ2-5, with 9 bases aligning to TRBD2. The CDR3 sequence is 20 residues long. Germline CDR1 reads MRHNA; CDR2 reads SNTAGT. With 0 bases clipped from V and 0 bases from J, the junction kept 14 bases outside the gene matches. The chain's CDR3 is CASSDSTQSSGKTYQETQYF. The CDR3, as DNA: TGTGCCAGCAGTGACTCGACCCAGTCTAGCGGGAAGACGTACCAAGAGACCCAGTACTTC.

This chain connects TRBV9 to TRBJ1-5; D not certain. The CDR3 spans 13 residues. Per germline, CDR1 SGDLS and CDR2 YYNGEE. V dropped 0 bases and J dropped 6 bases, with 7 bases sitting between them. This chain's CDR3 is CASSVGDFQPQHF. CDR3 bases: TGTGCCAGCAGCGTAGGGGATTTTCAGCCCCAGCATTTT.

The chain is built from TRBV18 and TRBJ2-1, with 8 bases lining up with TRBD1. Germline loops: CDR1 KGHSH, CDR2 LQKENI. The ends lost 3 bases at V and 0 bases at J; junction bases unmatched: 4. The CDR3 totals 16 residues. As DNA, the CDR3 is TGTGCCAGCTCACCGCGACAGGGGACCTCCTACAATGAGCAGTTCTTC. It yields the protein CASSPRQGTSYNEQFF. Together with reference TRBV18 and TRBJ2-1, the CDR3 gives the full variable domain: NAGVMQNPRHLVRRRGQEARLRCSPMKGHSHVYWYRQLPEEGLKFMVYLQKENIIDESGMPKERFSAEFPKEGPSILRIQQVVRGDSAAYFCASSPRQGTSYNEQFFGPGTRLTVL.